The 31 T cell receptor beta chains in this list originate from one sample, sequenced in a study of T cell responses to AZD1222 COVID-19 vaccine. Profiled with immunoSEQ multiplex PCR; TCRdb holds only in-frame clones, not every one. The sample includes about 160,000 clones, approximately 88% of them seen just once. The sequencing here drew on peripheral blood, taken 28 days after the second AZD1222 dose. The receptors derive from an adult who received the AZD1222 COVID-19 vaccine.

The J gene is TRBJ2-1, the V gene TRBV29-1; 7 nucleotides agree with TRBD1. V lost 4 bases and J lost 4; bases outside the gene matches: 4. The CDR3 covers 13 residues. From germline, CDR1 is SQVTM and CDR2 ANQGSEA. CDR3 in DNA: TGCAGCGTTGGACGGGACAGATACAATGAGCAGTTCTTC. As protein: CSVGRDRYNEQFF.

V is TRBV7-2 and J is TRBJ1-5, with D possibly matching TRBD1 (6 bases). CDR3 length: 13 amino acids. CDR1 is SGHTA, CDR2 FQGNSA, per germline. Between the trimmed V and J ends, which lost 4 bases and 4 bases, there was a span of 8 bases. For the CDR3, the DNA is TGTGCCAGCAGCTCCACAGGGAATCAGCCCCAGCATTTT. Protein sequence: CASSSTGNQPQHF.

CDR3 bases: TGTGCCAGCAGTGAATCAGGGACGGGTAATGAAAAACTGTTTTTT. Translated, it gives CASSESGTGNEKLFF. This sequence joins TRBV6-1 and TRBJ1-4, with D tentatively TRBD1 (5 bases). CDR3 length: 15 residues. Trimming removed 2 bases from V and 4 bases from J, with 11 bases in between. Germline assignment: CDR1 MNHNS and CDR2 SASEGT.

This sequence joins TRBV11-2 and TRBJ1-3; no definite D call. The V end lost 8 bases, the J end lost 3 bases, and 14 bases lay between the germline ends. Germline V lookup: CDR1 SGHAT, CDR2 FQNNGV. The CDR3 extends over 14 amino acids. The CDR3: CASGIRGGGNTIYF. The CDR3 nucleotides are TGTGCCAGCGGCATCCGGGGTGGTGGAAACACCATATATTTT.

This clone has just one count. As DNA, the CDR3 is TGTGCCAGCAGCTCCCGGGACAGGATCATAAATGTCGCTGAAGCTTTCTTT. This translates into CASSSRDRIINVAEAFF. The gene calls are TRBV7-9 and TRBJ1-1, with 8 bases lining up with TRBD1. The germline gives CDR1 SEHNR, CDR2 FQNEAQ (reference sequence). CDR3 length: 17 amino acids. Trimming took 4 bases from V and 6 from J; bases not matched to a gene: 16.

The sample holds one count of this clone. V gene TRBV5-6 combines with J gene TRBJ2-7; TRBD2 agrees at 7 bases. The length of the CDR3 is 15 residues. Germline lookup yields CDR1 SGHDT and CDR2 YYEEEE. With V trimmed by 2 bases and J by 2 bases, 7 bases remained unmatched. The CDR3 loop is CASSFGGMSPYEQYF. As DNA, the CDR3 is TGTGCCAGCAGCTTCGGGGGGATGTCCCCCTACGAGCAGTACTTC.

In DNA form, the CDR3 reads TGTGCCAGCAGTCCCGGGGACAGGGTCCCCGAGCAGTACTTC. Protein: CASSPGDRVPEQYF. The chain couples TRBV28 to TRBJ2-7; 9 bases agree with TRBD1. Germline V CDR1 and CDR2: MDHEN, SYDVKM. The CDR3 consists of 14 residues. The J segment lost 6 bases and the V segment lost 5 bases, leaving 8 bases of the junction unmatched.

The chain carries TRBV7-9 and TRBJ1-4; a weak D match, TRBD1 (5 bases). The CDR3 loop spans 14 amino acids. V shed 5 bases and J shed 8 bases, with 15 bases lying between them. CDR1 is SEHNR and CDR2 is FQNEAQ in the germline V gene (reference sequence). This CDR3 is CASSPTISGEKLFF. DNA of the CDR3: TGTGCCAGCAGCCCGACCATCTCAGGGGAAAAACTGTTTTTT.

J is TRBJ1-6 and V is TRBV5-1, with a tentative D call TRBD1 (5 bases). The germline gives CDR1 SGHRS, CDR2 YFSETQ. The CDR3 covers 13 residues. V lost 0 bases and J 7 bases, leaving 5 bases between the germline ends. CDR3 DNA: TGCGCCAGCAGCTTGGACAGGAATTCACCCCTCCACTTT. Translating gives CASSLDRNSPLHF.

The chain recombines TRBV7-2 with TRBJ1-6; possibly TRBD1 for D (5 bases). V was clipped by 5 bases and J by 0 bases, with 11 bases between them. CDR1 is SGHTA and CDR2 is FQGNSA in the germline V gene. This CDR3 region has 16 residues. The CDR3 DNA is TGTGCCAGCAGCGCCGACAGTCACTCCTATAATTCACCCCTCCACTTT. Translation: CASSADSHSYNSPLHF. The entire variable domain, with the rest obtained from reference TRBV7-2 and TRBJ1-6, is as follows: GAGVSQSPSNKVTEKGKDVELRCDPISGHTALYWYRQSLGQGLEFLIYFQGNSAPDKSGLPSDRFSAERTGGSVSTLTIQRTQQEDSAVYLCASSADSHSYNSPLHFGNGTRLTVT.

The J gene is TRBJ1-1, the V gene TRBV7-2, with D perhaps TRBD1 (5 bases). Germline CDR1 reads SGHTA; CDR2 reads FQGNSA. Trimming took 2 bases from V and 6 from J, leaving 13 bases between them. The CDR3 is 14 residues long. The CDR3: CASSLQGITPEAFF. Here the CDR3 DNA reads TGTGCCAGCAGCTTACAGGGTATCACCCCTGAAGCTTTCTTT. The full variable domain, rest sourced from reference TRBV7-2 and TRBJ1-1, is GAGVSQSPSNKVTEKGKDVELRCDPISGHTALYWYRQSLGQGLEFLIYFQGNSAPDKSGLPSDRFSAERTGGSVSTLTIQRTQQEDSAVYLCASSLQGITPEAFFGQGTRLTVV.

This sequence joins TRBV10-2 and TRBJ1-2; D unresolved. CDR1 is WSHSY and CDR2 is SAAADI in the germline V gene. This CDR3 has 12 residues. V gave up 2 bases and J gave up 7 bases, with 8 bases separating them. CDR3 sequence reads: CASSEEQVGYTF. Written as DNA, the CDR3 is TGCGCCAGCAGTGAGGAGCAGGTTGGCTACACCTTC.

The chain carries TRBV27 and TRBJ2-1; weak D call: TRBD1 (7 bases). With 4 bases removed from V and 14 bases from J, the gap between germline ends came to 12 bases. This CDR3 has 11 residues. Germline CDR1 and CDR2: MNHEY and SMNVEV (reference sequence). The CDR3 sequence: CASSSTGEEFF. CDR3 sequence (DNA): TGTGCCAGCAGTTCAACAGGGGAGGAGTTCTTC.

The chain has TRBV4-3 and TRBJ1-5, with 7 bases matching TRBD1. Unmatched junction bases numbered 10, after V lost 4 bases and J lost 4 bases. The CDR3 consists of 16 residues. The germline CDR1 and CDR2 sequences are LGHNA and YSLEER. As DNA, the CDR3 is TGCGCCAGCAGCCCCAACGCCCGGGACAGAAATCAGCCCCAGCATTTT. Translating gives CASSPNARDRNQPQHF.

The chain recombines TRBV6-6 with TRBJ1-1; D not resolved. The germline gives CDR1 MNHNY, CDR2 SVGAGI (reference sequence). V was clipped by 2 bases and J by 1 base, with 11 bases between them. The CDR3 runs 15 residues. CDR3 protein: CASSYGGVGNTEAFF. The CDR3 DNA sequence: TGTGCCAGCAGTTACGGCGGGGTAGGGAACACTGAAGCTTTCTTT.

The rearrangement uses TRBV9 and TRBJ1-3, with D perhaps TRBD1 (5 bases). There are 15 residues in the CDR3. Trimming took 4 bases from V and 0 from J, leaving 11 bases between them. Germline CDR1 SGDLS, CDR2 YYNGEE. The CDR3 DNA follows: TGTGCCAGCAGCCCCCGTGGGGGCTCTGGAAACACCATATATTTT. Amino acid sequence: CASSPRGGSGNTIYF. Full variable domain (missing parts from reference TRBV9 and TRBJ1-3): DSGVTQTPKHLITATGQRVTLRCSPRSGDLSVYWYQQSLDQGLQFLIQYYNGEERAKGNILERFSAQQFPDLHSELNLSSLELGDSALYFCASSPRGGSGNTIYFGEGSWLTVV.

The genes are TRBV5-1 and TRBJ1-1, with D possibly matching TRBD1 (6 bases). Trimming took 7 bases from V and 3 from J, leaving 13 bases between them. The germline V gene has CDR1 SGHRS and CDR2 YFSETQ. The CDR3 runs 13 residues. The CDR3 DNA reads TGCGCCAGCCGTGGTGGGGGCGACACTGAAGCTTTCTTT. This translates into CASRGGGDTEAFF.

This chain connects TRBV6-5 to TRBJ1-4, with D possibly being TRBD1 (5 bases). Trimming pared 5 bases from V and 4 bases from J, leaving 11 bases between. The CDR3 length is 14 residues. Germline CDR1 MNHEY, CDR2 SVGAGI. CDR3 in amino acids: CASSPGPINEKLFF. The CDR3, as DNA: TGTGCCAGCAGTCCGGGACCGATTAATGAAAAACTGTTTTTT.

The chain has TRBV6-6 and TRBJ1-2; 9 bases are shared with TRBD1. The germline CDR1 and CDR2 sequences are MNHNY and SVGAGI (reference sequence). Trimming at V came to 4 bases and at J to 6 bases, leaving 9 bases not matched to a gene. The CDR3 covers 15 residues. Here the CDR3 reads CASSLQGQGGNGYTF. CDR3 bases: TGTGCCAGCAGTTTACAGGGACAGGGTGGGAATGGCTACACCTTC.

The chain links TRBV9 to TRBJ2-5; weak D call: TRBD1 (5 bases). This CDR3 contains 14 residues. In germline, CDR1 is SGDLS, CDR2 YYNGEE. The V end was cut by 0 bases, the J end by 2 bases, with 8 bases between. Here the CDR3 reads CASSVGGSQETQYF. CDR3 bases: TGTGCCAGCAGCGTAGGGGGCTCTCAAGAGACCCAGTACTTC.

This chain connects TRBV30 to TRBJ1-1; D is undetermined. The CDR3 length is 15 residues. Between the trimmed V and J ends, which lost 0 bases and 0 bases, there was a span of 11 bases. The germline gives CDR1 GTSNPN, CDR2 SVGIG (reference sequence). CDR3 DNA sequence: TGTGCCTGGAGTGTAAAAAGGCCTATGAACACTGAAGCTTTCTTT. Its protein is CAWSVKRPMNTEAFF.

The CDR3 sequence: CASSSGPNQPQHF. The CDR3 bases are TGTGCCAGCAGCTCGGGACCAAATCAGCCCCAGCATTTT. The chain joins TRBV7-3 to TRBJ1-5; D is possibly TRBD1 (5 bases). V was cut by 4 bases and J by 4 bases, with 8 bases left in between. CDR3 length: 13 amino acids. Germline-derived CDR1 and CDR2 are SGHTA and FQGTGA.

This clone was found once. V is TRBV4-1 and J is TRBJ1-3, with D maybe TRBD1 (6 bases). The CDR3 contains 19 residues. Germline CDR1 is MGHRA and CDR2 is YSYEKL. V was pared by 4 bases and J by 3 bases, with 25 bases between. CDR3 DNA sequence: TGCGCCAGCAGCCTAAAATTCACGCATTCACAGGGACTTGGAAACACCATATATTTT. This codes for CASSLKFTHSQGLGNTIYF.

V usage is TRBV7-7 and J usage is TRBJ2-1; 9 nucleotides match TRBD1. Trimming at V came to 1 base and at J to 0 bases, leaving 4 bases not matched to a gene. Germline CDR1 and CDR2: SSHAT and FNYEAQ (reference sequence). CDR3 size: 17 residues. As DNA, the CDR3 is TGTGCCAGCAGCTTAGGGGGACAGGGAGCCTCCTACAATGAGCAGTTCTTC. Residues: CASSLGGQGASYNEQFF.

Points on this clone: At one end the junction does not follow the germline gene, possibly because of a read error. V gene TRBV11-3 combines with J gene TRBJ1-6; the D is unclear. Germline V gene lookup returns CDR1 SGHNT and CDR2 YENEEA. CDR3 length: 15 residues. The CDR3 bases are TGTGCCAGCACCTTACGGGTCACCTATAATTCACCCCTCCACTTT. Encoded protein: CASTLRVTYNSPLHF. The complete variable domain, with remaining parts taken from reference TRBV11-3 and TRBJ1-6, reads EAGVVQSPRYKIIEKKQPVAFWCNPISGHNTLYWYLQNLGQGPELLIRYENEEAVDDSQLPKDRFSAERLKGVDSTLKIQPAELGDSAVYLCASTLRVTYNSPLHFGNGTRLTVT.

V gene TRBV20-1 combines with J gene TRBJ2-7, with D unresolved. The CDR3 covers 11 residues. From germline, CDR1 is DFQATT and CDR2 SNEGSKA (reference sequence). Trimming shortened V by 6 bases and J by 7 bases, and 13 bases separated the two germline ends. CDR3 amino acids: CSALKLGEQYF. The CDR3 DNA is TGCAGTGCCCTTAAACTGGGGGAGCAGTACTTC.

The V gene is TRBV7-9, the J gene TRBJ1-1; the D gene is possibly TRBD1 (5 bases). Germline V gene data show CDR1 as SEHNR and CDR2 as FQNEAQ (reference sequence). The CDR3 sequence is 14 residues long. The ends were cut back, 4 bases at V and 0 bases at J, with 9 bases in the middle. CDR3 DNA sequence: TGTGCCAGCAGCTGGGACTTCCTGAACACTGAAGCTTTCTTT. Encoded protein: CASSWDFLNTEAFF.

The V call is TRBV7-2, the J call TRBJ1-2, with D uncertain. CDR3 length equals 14 residues. Germline CDR1 reads SGHTA; CDR2 reads FQGNSA. Deletions cut 2 bases from V and 8 bases from J, with 15 bases between. The CDR3: CASSLRTFSLGYTF. The CDR3 DNA follows: TGTGCCAGCAGCTTAAGGACCTTTTCGTTAGGCTACACCTTC.

The V and J genes are TRBV6-5 and TRBJ1-6; D is uncertain. This CDR3 contains 14 residues. Per germline, CDR1 MNHEY and CDR2 SVGAGI. V was trimmed by 2 bases and J by 7 bases, leaving 9 bases between them. The CDR3 spells CASSYLGQNSPLHF. CDR3 nucleotide sequence: TGTGCCAGCAGTTACCTAGGCCAAAATTCACCCCTCCACTTT.

V gene TRBV2 combines with J gene TRBJ1-6, with 9 bases identical to TRBD1. J lost 10 bases, V lost 4 bases, and 5 bases had no gene match. From germline, CDR1 is SNHLY and CDR2 FYNNEI. This CDR3 is built from 14 residues. CDR3: CASSVGTGSSPLHF. CDR3 in DNA: TGTGCCAGCAGTGTGGGGACAGGGAGCTCACCCCTCCACTTT.

The chain carries TRBV6-6 and TRBJ1-2, with 7 bases identical to TRBD1. With V trimmed by 8 bases and J by 7 bases, 13 bases remained unmatched. CDR3 length equals 14 residues. The germline V gene encodes CDR1 MNHNY and CDR2 SVGAGI (reference sequence). Written as DNA, the CDR3 is TGTGCCAGCCACCGGGACAGTCCTTCGGGTGGCTACACCTTC. Its protein product is CASHRDSPSGGYTF.